These 29 T cell receptor beta chains came from one sample sequenced in a study of CD4 and CD8 cells across lung adenocarcinoma regions (dated by TCRdb to the late 2010s). Receptor libraries were prepared by PCR. These reads were obtained on a HiSeq X Ten. TCRdb reprocessing: public reads trimmed at Q25 with fastp, clones called with MiXCR, in-frame beta chains kept. Records with the same CDR3 protein are collapsed into one entry carrying the most frequent genes and DNA. The sample table holds about 3,700 distinct CDR3 sequences, of which roughly three fifths were seen once. The ten biggest clones cover less than 25% of the sample. The sequenced sample consisted of CD4+ T cells from the margin of a lung tumor. The sample's cell subset or site label is to be understood as: tumor margin region. The receptor source for this set is a female donor with lung adenocarcinoma. The CD4 and CD8 labels of this study may be unreliable.

This clonotype was recorded a few times. CDR3 sequence: CASSQGGTKSYEQYF. Here the CDR3 DNA reads TGTGCCAGCAGTCAAGGGGGGACAAAGTCCTACGAGCAGTACTTC. This chain connects TRBV27 to TRBJ2-1; D may be TRBD1 or TRBD2 (6 bases each). The end of the DNA aligns better with TRBJ2-7, so the J call may be wrong. The CDR3 has 15 amino acids. The germline V gene has CDR1 MNHEY and CDR2 SMNVEV (reference sequence).

Judged by abundance, this clonotype is medium-sized. V is TRBV10-3 and J is TRBJ2-1; TRBD2 aligns across 8 bases. This CDR3 contains 15 residues. Germline CDR1 reads ENHRY; CDR2 reads SYGVKD. V shed 6 bases and J 2 bases; nucleotides not matched to a gene: 6. As DNA, the CDR3 is TGTGCCATCAGGGACCCGGGGGGGACCTACAATGAGCAGTTCTTC. Translating it yields CAIRDPGGTYNEQFF.

This chain links TRBV7-6 with TRBJ2-1; 8 nucleotides line up with TRBD2. The J segment lost 12 bases and the V segment lost 5 bases, leaving 15 bases of the junction unmatched. The CDR3 sequence is 15 residues long. Germline V gene sequence: CDR1 SGHVS, CDR2 FNYEAQ. CDR3 nucleotide sequence: TGTGCCAGCAGCCCAACCTTAGTAGCGGGACTCTCGCAGTTCTTC. Protein product: CASSPTLVAGLSQFF.

In its sample, this clonotype is medium-sized. The chain combines TRBV6-1 with TRBJ1-1; D unclear. Trimming shortened V by 8 bases and J by 7 bases, and 14 bases separated the two germline ends. CDR1 is MNHNS and CDR2 is SASEGT in the germline V gene. There are 12 residues in the CDR3. The CDR3 protein is CASGRGPNEAFF. In DNA form, the CDR3 reads TGTGCCAGCGGGCGCGGCCCTAATGAAGCTTTCTTT.

The chain couples TRBV4-2 to TRBJ2-1, with 8 nucleotides matching TRBD2. The DNA matches TRBJ2-7 better at its end, which makes the J call doubtful. Germline V gene sequence: CDR1 LGHNA, CDR2 YNFKEQ. CDR3 length: 15 residues. The CDR3 loop is CATTWGAGECDEQYF. Here the CDR3 DNA reads TGTGCCACCACTTGGGGAGCGGGAGAATGTGACGAGCAGTACTTC.

As regards this clonotype: A read error may account for a junction end that differs from germline. The chain recombines TRBV6-1 with TRBJ2-5; D may be TRBD1 or TRBD2 (6 bases each). Per germline, CDR1 MNHNS and CDR2 SASEGT. The CDR3 sequence is 14 residues long. The CDR3 DNA sequence: TGTGCGAGCTTGGGGGGCCGTGACCAAGATACCCAGTACTTT. Its protein is CASLGGRDQDTQYF.

This clonotype was found a few times. The J gene is TRBJ2-5, the V gene TRBV25-1; unclear D gene. Germline CDR1 is MGHDK and CDR2 is SYGVNS. This CDR3 has 13 amino acids. V was pared by 1 base and J by 4 bases, with 7 bases between. CDR3 protein: CASSESPRETQYF. CDR3 DNA: TGTGCCAGCAGTGAATCCCCTAGAGAGACCCAGTACTTC.

This clonotype is categorized as medium-sized (0.01 to 0.1%). The chain is built from TRBV27 and TRBJ2-1; 13 bases line up with TRBD2. Trimming took 6 bases from V and 8 from J; bases not matched to a gene: 10. This CDR3 is 16 amino acids long. CDR1 is MNHEY, CDR2 SMNVEV, per germline (reference sequence). The CDR3 DNA follows: TGTGCCAGCAGCTCTCCGGGGACTAGCGGGACTTATGAGCAGTTCTTC. This gives the protein CASSSPGTSGTYEQFF.

The CDR3 DNA follows: TGTGCCAGCAGTCCCCCGCGGCAGGGGGCTCGGGAGACCCAGTACTTC. Translating it yields CASSPPRQGARETQYF. J is TRBJ2-3 and V is TRBV6-1; 8 bases map to TRBD1. The end of the DNA fits TRBJ2-5 better, so the J call may be wrong. CDR3 length equals 16 residues. Germline V gene sequence: CDR1 MNHNS, CDR2 SASEGT.

Written as DNA, the CDR3 is TGCGCCACGGACTTGACCAATGAGCAGTTCTTC. This codes for CATDLTNEQFF. The chain uses TRBV10-2 and TRBJ2-1; tentatively, D is TRBD2 (5 bases). CDR3 length: 11 residues. Per the germline V gene, CDR1 is WSHSY and CDR2 is SAAADI. Deletions cut 10 bases from V and 6 bases from J, with 10 bases between.

This clonotype occurred a few times. V is TRBV27 and J is TRBJ2-5; D possibly corresponds to TRBD2 (6 bases). TRBJ2-7 explains the end of the DNA better; the J call may be wrong. From germline, CDR1 is MNHEY and CDR2 SMNVEV (reference sequence). The CDR3 sequence is 15 residues long. This CDR3 is CASSLTRDSTYEQYF. CDR3 DNA: TGTGCCAGCAGTTTAACCCGGGACTCAACCTACGAGCAGTACTTC.

Concerning this clonotype: One end of the junction fails to match germline, which may point to a read error. The chain links TRBV10-1 to TRBJ2-1; 12 nucleotides match TRBD2. Germline V gene lookup returns CDR1 WNHNN and CDR2 SYGVQD (reference sequence). The CDR3 length is 14 residues. CDR3 sequence (DNA): TGCGCCAGCAGCCTAGCGGGAGGGGTCGAGACCCAGTACTTT. This sequence encodes CASSLAGGVETQYF.

The chain uses TRBV6-1 and TRBJ1-6, with TRBD1 matching over 8 bases. The germline V gene encodes CDR1 MNHNS and CDR2 SASEGT. The V and J ends lost 2 bases and 9 bases, in that order; junction bases with no gene match: 3. There are 14 residues in the CDR3. CDR3 sequence (DNA): TGTGCCAGCAGTGAACAGGGGGCTGGTTCACCCCTCCACTTT. The encoded protein is CASSEQGAGSPLHF.

The chain joins TRBV27 to TRBJ2-1; tentatively, D is TRBD1 or TRBD2 (6 bases each). The V end was cut by 1 base, the J end by 1 base, with 14 bases between. This CDR3 comprises 17 residues. CDR1 and CDR2 (germline): MNHEY, SMNVEV (reference sequence). CDR3 loop: CASSLWGGGPSYNEQFF. The CDR3 region has the DNA TGTGCCAGCAGTTTATGGGGTGGGGGGCCTTCCTACAATGAGCAGTTCTTC.

Written as DNA, the CDR3 is TGCAGCTTCTCATCCCCCCATGAGCAGTTCTTC. As protein: CSFSSPHEQFF. The chain uses TRBV29-1 and TRBJ2-1; D gene unclear. The CDR3 totals 11 residues. CDR1 SQVTM and CDR2 ANQGSEA come from the germline V gene. The V end was cut by 8 bases, the J end by 8 bases, with 13 bases between.

Judged by abundance, this clonotype is large (0.1 to 1%). This chain uses TRBV14 with TRBJ2-5, with 10 nucleotides matching TRBD2. Germline V gene data show CDR1 as SGHDN and CDR2 as FVKESK. Losses at the gene ends were 2 bases for V and 5 bases for J; bases not matched to a gene: 5. This CDR3 has 15 residues. The CDR3 region has the DNA TGTGCCAGCAGCCAAATAGCGGGAGGCGGGGAGACCCAGTACTTC. As protein: CASSQIAGGGETQYF.

In its sample, this clonotype ranks as large. The gene calls are TRBV6-1 and TRBJ2-6; D gene ambiguous. Germline V gives CDR1 MNHNS, CDR2 SASEGT. V was clipped by 2 bases and J by 4 bases, with 6 bases between them. This CDR3 has 14 residues. For the CDR3, the DNA is TGTGCCAGCAGTGAAATTGGGGGGGCCAACGTCCTGACTTTC. Its protein is CASSEIGGANVLTF.

The chain recombines TRBV27 with TRBJ2-3, with D perhaps matching TRBD2 (6 bases). Looked up from germline, CDR1 is MNHEY and CDR2 is SMNVEV (reference sequence). The germline V and J ends were trimmed by 5 bases and 12 bases, with 27 bases remaining between them. This CDR3 region has 16 residues. Here the CDR3 reads CASSTSAGSRIETQYF. The CDR3 DNA follows: TGTGCCAGCAGTACCTCAGCGGGCAGTCGAATAGAGACCCAGTATTTT.

V is TRBV30 and J is TRBJ2-1, with TRBD2 matching over 12 bases. Trimming cost V 0 bases and J 9 bases; bases outside gene matches: 6. The CDR3 consists of 15 residues. Per germline, CDR1 GTSNPN and CDR2 SVGIG (reference sequence). CDR3 DNA: TGTGCCTGGAGTGTACAACTAGCGGGAGGAGGTGAGCAGTTCTTC. It specifies CAWSVQLAGGGEQFF.

This clonotype ranks as medium-sized. The chain has TRBV6-1 and TRBJ2-7, with unresolved D. CDR1 and CDR2 (germline): MNHNS, SASEGT. This CDR3 is built from 15 residues. The V gene lost 7 bases and the J gene lost 0 bases, with 16 bases spanning the gap. CDR3 in amino acids: CASKGKVSRSYEQYF. CDR3 bases: TGTGCCAGCAAGGGAAAGGTTTCTCGCTCCTACGAGCAGTACTTC.

A few counts support this clonotype. The rearrangement uses TRBV28 and TRBJ2-1; the D is unclear. The CDR3 totals 13 residues. In germline, CDR1 is MDHEN, CDR2 SYDVKM. Trimming pared 8 bases from V and 10 bases from J, leaving 18 bases between. The CDR3 coding sequence is TGTGCCAGCTCAAAAAGGAGTAGGATAGAGCAGTTCTTC. Its translation is CASSKRSRIEQFF.

This clonotype has more than one count but fewer than ten. The J gene is TRBJ2-1, the V gene TRBV15; D possibly corresponds to TRBD2 (5 bases). The DNA end is more similar to TRBJ2-5, so the J call may be wrong. From germline, CDR1 is LNHNV and CDR2 YYDKDF (reference sequence). The CDR3 length is 14 residues. The CDR3 nucleotides are TGTGCCACCAGCAGAGGGGGAAGCGGTGTGACCCAGTACTTC. Translation gives CATSRGGSGVTQYF.

The CDR3 region has the DNA TGTGCCAGCAGCTTAGCGGGTCTAGGGCTAGTAGTCGACGAGCAGTACTTC. Protein sequence: CASSLAGLGLVVDEQYF. This chain connects TRBV7-8 to TRBJ2-1; the D is unclear. The DNA matches TRBJ2-7 better at its end, which makes the J call doubtful. The germline CDR1 and CDR2 sequences are SGHVS and FQNEAQ. The CDR3 has 17 residues.

This clonotype is judged medium-sized. The chain couples TRBV6-1 to TRBJ2-2; a weak D match, TRBD2 (6 bases). With 4 bases removed from V and 6 bases from J, the gap between germline ends came to 15 bases. The CDR3 has 15 residues. CDR1 MNHNS and CDR2 SASEGT come from the germline V gene. For the CDR3, the DNA is TGTGCCAGCAGTGCGAGCGGGTACCCTCCCGGGGAGCTGTTTTTT. Amino acids: CASSASGYPPGELFF.

With respect to this clonotype: Possible read error: a much larger clone is one base away. The conserved phenylalanine or tryptophan is not found at the CDR3 terminus, so this likely reflects a read error. The DNA is left out, because the CDR3 cannot be placed on it with certainty; the CDR3 is given as TCRdb lists it. The rearrangement joins TRBV27 to TRBJ2-3. Counting both end residues, the CDR3 totals 11 amino acids. The germline V gene has CDR1 MNHEY and CDR2 SMNVEV (reference sequence). CDR3: CANILPWSQSR.

About this clonotype itself: An end of the junction differs from the germline gene, which may be a read error. The CDR3 here is CASSEKGPGAKDTQYF. DNA of the CDR3: TGTGCCAGCAGCGAAAAGGGGCCGGGAGCCAAAGACACGCAGTATTTC. The chain uses TRBV6-1 and TRBJ2-4, with TRBD2 as a possible D gene (6 bases). The CDR3 consists of 16 residues. CDR1 and CDR2 from the germline V gene are MNHNS and SASEGT.

The rearrangement links TRBV10-3 to TRBJ2-1, with 7 bases lining up with TRBD2. Germline CDR1 reads ENHRY; CDR2 reads SYGVKD. The CDR3 sequence is 14 residues long. V dropped 2 bases and J dropped 9; count of bases not matched to a gene: 7. The CDR3 region has the DNA TGTGCCATCAGTGAGGAGGGGAGGGGTTCTGAGCAGTTCTTC. Its translation: CAISEEGRGSEQFF.

The CDR3 coding sequence is TGTGCCACCAGCAGAGGGACAGCTGACACCGGGGAGCTGTTTTTT. It encodes CATSRGTADTGELFF. The V and J genes are TRBV15 and TRBJ2-2; a possible D gene is TRBD1 (6 bases). CDR1 and CDR2 (germline): LNHNV, YYDKDF (reference sequence). This CDR3 contains 15 residues. Trimming pared 1 base from V and 3 bases from J, leaving 9 bases between.

The chain employs TRBV6-5 and TRBJ1-1, with TRBD1 matching 9 bases. V shed 0 bases, J shed 7 bases, and the junction held 3 bases outside the gene matches. The CDR3 totals 14 residues. Looked up from germline, CDR1 is MNHEY and CDR2 is SVGAGI. The CDR3 DNA reads TGTGCCAGCAGTTACTCGGACAGGGGATTTGAAGCTTTCTTT. This codes for CASSYSDRGFEAFF.